Listed below are T cell receptor beta chains from one sample, sequenced in a study of blood T cell repertoires in COVID-19. Repertoires were generated with immunoSEQ multiplex PCR, while TCRdb's copy carries only in-frame clones and drops some. Of approximately 460,000 clones listed, about 88% were seen once; the top ten hold roughly 0.84%. Source material: peripheral blood. The receptors here all came from a man between 18 and 35 years old with COVID-19, enrolled during active disease. Both conserved end residues are part of each CDR3. A D gene is named only where the DNA matches it firmly. Size tells how often a clone was seen (once, few, many) or the class of an expanded clone, and some rows leave it out.

size: .; V: TRBV5-6; J: TRBJ1-5; D: TRBD1; CDR3: CASSRRTGYQGNQPQHF; DNA: TGTGCCAGCAGCCGAAGGACAGGGTATCAGGGCAATCAGCCCCAGCATTTT
size: .; V: TRBV19; J: TRBJ1-3; D: .; CDR3: CASSPQATLAGNTIYF; DNA: TGTGCCAGTAGTCCTCAGGCGACCTTAGCTGGAAACACCATATATTTT
size: .; V: TRBV29-1; J: TRBJ2-5; D: TRBD2; CDR3: CSVKGLAGNLWEETQYF; DNA: TGCAGCGTCAAAGGACTAGCGGGAAACCTCTGGGAAGAGACCCAGTACTTC
size: .; V: TRBV5-4; J: TRBJ1-1; D: TRBD1; CDR3: CASSGGQGAMGAEAFF; DNA: TGTGCCAGCAGCGGGGGACAGGGGGCCATGGGCGCTGAAGCTTTCTTT
size: once; V: TRBV19; J: TRBJ2-1; D: .; CDR3: CASSPGTPSPFF; DNA: TGTGCCAGTAGTCCCGGGACACCCAGCCCGTTCTTC
size: once; V: TRBV9; J: TRBJ1-5; D: TRBD1; CDR3: CASSLSGGRNQPQHF; DNA: TGTGCCAGCAGCCTATCAGGGGGCAGGAATCAGCCCCAGCATTTT
size: .; V: TRBV4-2; J: TRBJ1-2; D: .; CDR3: CASSQDLGQFVYGYTF; DNA: TGTGCCAGCAGCCAAGATCTTGGGCAGTTTGTCTATGGCTACACCTTC
size: .; V: TRBV29-1; J: TRBJ1-1; D: .; CDR3: CSVDTGQTEAFF; DNA: TGCAGCGTTGATACAGGGCAGACTGAAGCTTTCTTT
size: .; V: TRBV7-2; J: TRBJ2-2; D: TRBD2; CDR3: CASSSGLAGGAGELFF; DNA: TGTGCCAGCAGCTCTGGACTAGCGGGGGGAGCCGGGGAGCTGTTTTTT
size: .; V: TRBV7-9; J: TRBJ2-7; D: .; CDR3: CASSTIAEPYEQYF; DNA: TGTGCCAGCAGCACTATAGCGGAACCCTACGAGCAGTACTTC
size: .; V: TRBV28; J: TRBJ2-5; D: .; CDR3: CASSLYREREETQYF; DNA: TGTGCCAGCAGCCTATACAGGGAGAGGGAGGAGACCCAGTACTTC
size: .; V: TRBV12-2; J: TRBJ2-7; D: .; CDR3: CASRPRALAGTYEQYF; DNA: TGTGCAAGTCGCCCACGGGCCCTAGCGGGGACCTACGAGCAGTACTTC
size: .; V: TRBV7-9; J: TRBJ1-1; D: .; CDR3: CASSLAGGQGDTEAFF; DNA: TGTGCCAGCAGCTTAGCTGGGGGCCAGGGAGACACTGAAGCTTTCTTT
size: few; V: TRBV18; J: TRBJ2-7; D: TRBD1; CDR3: CASSPPGQGAYEQYF; DNA: TGTGCCAGCTCACCTCCGGGACAGGGGGCCTACGAGCAGTACTTC
size: .; V: TRBV19; J: TRBJ1-2; D: .; CDR3: CASSPHLAGRRGGYTF; DNA: TGTGCCAGTAGCCCTCACTTGGCAGGGAGGAGAGGGGGCTACACCTTC
size: few; V: TRBV7-9; J: TRBJ2-7; D: TRBD1; CDR3: CASSLQGAKYEQYF; DNA: TGTGCCAGCAGCCTACAGGGGGCTAAGTACGAGCAGTACTTC
size: .; V: TRBV6-5; J: TRBJ2-1; D: TRBD2; CDR3: CASSYSGTSGVNEQFF; DNA: TGTGCCAGCAGTTACTCCGGGACTAGCGGGGTTAATGAGCAGTTCTTC
size: few; V: TRBV12-3/TRBV12-4; J: TRBJ2-3; D: .; CDR3: CATGLYRDTQYF; DNA: TGTGCCACGGGACTCTACAGAGATACGCAGTATTTT
size: .; V: TRBV29-1; J: TRBJ2-1; D: .; CDR3: CSVDGRLDNEQFF; DNA: TGCAGCGTCGATGGCCGCTTGGACAATGAGCAGTTCTTC
size: .; V: TRBV23-1; J: TRBJ2-3; D: .; CDR3: CASSQSIPEERTDTQYF; DNA: TGCGCCAGCAGTCAATCAATCCCCGAGGAACGCACAGATACGCAGTATTTT
size: .; V: TRBV10-1; J: TRBJ1-2; D: .; CDR3: CASSDSTGMGYTF; DNA: TGCGCCAGCAGCGATTCAACAGGGATGGGCTACACCTTC
size: .; V: TRBV7-3; J: TRBJ2-5; D: TRBD2; CDR3: CASSFGSSGRAGETQYF; DNA: TGTGCCAGCAGCTTTGGTTCCAGCGGGAGGGCCGGAGAGACCCAGTACTTC
size: .; V: TRBV9; J: TRBJ2-2; D: TRBD1; CDR3: CASSVAPQTDRGRRRSNTGELFF; DNA: TGTGCCAGCAGCGTAGCTCCCCAAACTGACAGGGGGCGTCGACGAAGCAACACCGGGGAGCTGTTTTTT
size: .; V: TRBV6-5; J: TRBJ1-2; D: .; CDR3: CASSSYSDGYTF; DNA: TGTGCCAGCAGTTCCTACAGTGATGGCTACACCTTC
size: .; V: TRBV6-5; J: TRBJ2-1; D: TRBD1; CDR3: CASRLDRGLYNEQFF; DNA: TGTGCCAGCAGACTTGACAGGGGGTTATACAATGAGCAGTTCTTC
size: .; V: TRBV9; J: TRBJ2-1; D: TRBD2; CDR3: CASTQTSGSVYEQFF; DNA: TGTGCCAGCACCCAGACTAGCGGGAGCGTCTATGAGCAGTTCTTC
size: .; V: TRBV5-4; J: TRBJ2-5; D: .; CDR3: CASSPLPGEVGETQYF; DNA: TGTGCCAGCAGCCCACTACCCGGGGAAGTGGGGGAGACCCAGTACTTC
size: .; V: TRBV2; J: TRBJ2-7; D: TRBD2; CDR3: CASRRLAGVKSYEQYF; DNA: TGTGCCAGCAGGAGACTAGCGGGAGTTAAGTCCTACGAGCAGTACTTC
size: .; V: TRBV19; J: TRBJ2-1; D: TRBD2; CDR3: CASSNGGYGEQFF; DNA: TGTGCCAGTAGTAACGGGGGGTACGGTGAGCAGTTCTTC
size: few; V: TRBV7-2; J: TRBJ2-3; D: .; CDR3: CASSVSSTDTQYF; DNA: TGTGCCAGCAGCGTATCTAGCACAGATACGCAGTATTTT
size: .; V: TRBV7-8; J: TRBJ2-7; D: TRBD2; CDR3: CASSQSRFSRTSGLYPYEQYF; DNA: TGTGCCAGCAGCCAATCCCGGTTTTCCCGGACTAGCGGGTTATACCCATACGAGCAGTACTTC
size: .; V: TRBV3-1/TRBV3-2; J: TRBJ1-5; D: .; CDR3: CASSQGFGGSGQPQHF; DNA: TGTGCCAGCAGCCAAGGGTTCGGGGGGTCGGGTCAGCCCCAGCATTTT
size: .; V: TRBV24-1; J: TRBJ2-1; D: TRBD2; CDR3: CATSDPSGRYYNEQFF; DNA: TGTGCCACCAGTGACCCCAGCGGGAGGTACTACAATGAGCAGTTCTTC
size: .; V: TRBV4-1; J: TRBJ1-6; D: .; CDR3: CASSQHRTGNSPLHF; DNA: TGCGCCAGCAGCCAACACCGAACGGGTAATTCACCCCTCCACTTT
size: .; V: TRBV7-9; J: TRBJ1-2; D: .; CDR3: CASSSNRETSTYGYTF; DNA: TGTGCCAGCAGCTCCAACCGGGAGACCTCGACCTATGGCTACACCTTC
size: .; V: TRBV10-3; J: TRBJ2-4; D: TRBD2; CDR3: CAISESTLASGSLAKNIQYF; DNA: TGTGCCATCAGTGAGTCGACTTTGGCTAGCGGGAGTCTAGCCAAAAACATTCAGTACTTC
size: .; V: TRBV9; J: TRBJ2-1; D: TRBD1; CDR3: CASSVLGTGRLMNEQFF; DNA: TGTGCCAGCAGCGTACTGGGGACAGGACGGCTTATGAATGAGCAGTTCTTC
size: .; V: TRBV18; J: TRBJ2-7; D: .; CDR3: CASSASGFHEQYF; DNA: TGTGCCAGCTCAGCCTCAGGGTTCCACGAGCAGTACTTC
size: .; V: TRBV19; J: TRBJ2-7; D: .; CDR3: CASSTGTFSYEQYF; DNA: TGTGCCAGTAGTACCGGGACTTTTAGTTACGAGCAGTACTTC
size: once; V: TRBV3-1/TRBV3-2; J: TRBJ1-2; D: .; CDR3: CASSLRLGGLGLINYGYTF; DNA: TGTGCCAGCAGCCTCAGATTGGGGGGACTCGGTCTAATTAACTATGGCTACACCTTC
size: once; V: TRBV3-1/TRBV3-2; J: TRBJ2-3; D: TRBD2; CDR3: CASSKRLAGRPGVTDTQYF; DNA: TGTGCCAGCAGCAAGAGACTAGCGGGGCGACCAGGTGTCACAGATACGCAGTATTTT
size: .; V: TRBV4-1; J: TRBJ2-1; D: TRBD2; CDR3: CASSQEGIAGASNEQFF; DNA: TGCGCCAGCAGCCAAGAGGGGATCGCGGGAGCTTCAAATGAGCAGTTCTTC
size: .; V: TRBV2; J: TRBJ2-1; D: .; CDR3: CASSTYNEQFF; DNA: TGTGCCAGCAGTACTTACAATGAGCAGTTCTTC
size: .; V: TRBV5-5; J: TRBJ2-2; D: .; CDR3: CATRGDTENTGELFF; DNA: TGTGCCACCCGGGGGGACACTGAGAACACCGGGGAGCTGTTTTTT
size: .; V: TRBV4-1; J: TRBJ1-6; D: .; CDR3: CASSQGMGGESSPLHF; DNA: TGCGCCAGCAGCCAAGGGATGGGGGGAGAGAGTTCACCCCTCCACTTT